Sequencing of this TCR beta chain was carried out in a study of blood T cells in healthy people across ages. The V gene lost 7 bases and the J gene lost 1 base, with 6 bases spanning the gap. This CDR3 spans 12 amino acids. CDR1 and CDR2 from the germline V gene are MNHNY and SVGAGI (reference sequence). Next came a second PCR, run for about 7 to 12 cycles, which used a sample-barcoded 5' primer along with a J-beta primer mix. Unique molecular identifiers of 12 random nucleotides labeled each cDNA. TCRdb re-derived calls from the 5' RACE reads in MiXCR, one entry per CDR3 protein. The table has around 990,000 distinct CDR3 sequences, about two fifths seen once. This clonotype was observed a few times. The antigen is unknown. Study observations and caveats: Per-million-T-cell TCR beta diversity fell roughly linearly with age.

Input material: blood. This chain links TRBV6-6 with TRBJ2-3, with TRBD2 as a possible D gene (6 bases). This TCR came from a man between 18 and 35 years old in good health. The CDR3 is CASTSGTDTQYF. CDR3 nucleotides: TGTGCCAGCACTAGCGGCACAGATACGCAGTATTTT.